The clone carrying this T cell receptor beta chain was counted a few times. No antigen is known for it. Each CDR3 protein is one row after TCRdb ran MiXCR on the 5' RACE reads. Here the sample spans more than 600,000 distinct CDR3 sequences, 15% to 20% being singletons. V was pared by 3 bases and J by 4 bases, with 7 bases between. Germline CDR1 is SQVTM and CDR2 is ANQGSEA. The CDR3 has 13 amino acids. The data were obtained in a study of identical twins. Overall study findings and caveats: Carriage of fewer insertions was seen in abundant cord blood beta clonotypes, whereas memory repertoires showed none.

This same sample was also part of a study on T cells expressing NK-cell markers.

The chain employs TRBV29-1 and TRBJ2-6; D ambiguous. Sequencing was carried out using PBMCs. The sequence derives from a woman aged 18-30 years in good health. CDR3 DNA: TGCAGCGTTGACCTAGGGGGGGCCAACGTCCTGACTTTC. This translates into CSVDLGGANVLTF.